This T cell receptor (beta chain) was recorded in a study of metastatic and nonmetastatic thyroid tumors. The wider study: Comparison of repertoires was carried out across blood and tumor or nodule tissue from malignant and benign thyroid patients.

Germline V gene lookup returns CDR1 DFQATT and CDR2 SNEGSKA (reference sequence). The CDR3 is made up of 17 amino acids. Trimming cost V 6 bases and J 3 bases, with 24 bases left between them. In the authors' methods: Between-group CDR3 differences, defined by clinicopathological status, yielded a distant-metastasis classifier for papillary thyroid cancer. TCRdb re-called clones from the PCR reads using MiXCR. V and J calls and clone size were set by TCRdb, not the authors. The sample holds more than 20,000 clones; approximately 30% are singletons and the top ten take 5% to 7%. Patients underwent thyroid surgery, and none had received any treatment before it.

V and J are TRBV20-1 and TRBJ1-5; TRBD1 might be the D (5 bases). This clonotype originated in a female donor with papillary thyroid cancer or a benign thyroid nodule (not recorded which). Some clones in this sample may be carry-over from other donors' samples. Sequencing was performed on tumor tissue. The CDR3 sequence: CSAQHGLGPKSNQPQHF. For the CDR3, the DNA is TGCAGTGCCCAACACGGCTTGGGGCCGAAGTCCAATCAGCCCCAGCATTTT.